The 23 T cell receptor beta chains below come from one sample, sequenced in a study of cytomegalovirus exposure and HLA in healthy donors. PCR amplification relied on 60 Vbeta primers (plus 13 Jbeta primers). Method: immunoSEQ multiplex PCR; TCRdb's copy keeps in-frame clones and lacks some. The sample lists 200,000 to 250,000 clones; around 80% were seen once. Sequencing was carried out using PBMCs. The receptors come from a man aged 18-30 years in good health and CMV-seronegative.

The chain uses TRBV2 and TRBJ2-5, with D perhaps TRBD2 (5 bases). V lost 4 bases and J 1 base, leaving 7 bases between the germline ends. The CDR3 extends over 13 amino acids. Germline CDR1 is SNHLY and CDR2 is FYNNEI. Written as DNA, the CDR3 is TGTGCCAGCAGTGCCGGACTCCAAGAGACCCAGTACTTC. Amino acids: CASSAGLQETQYF.

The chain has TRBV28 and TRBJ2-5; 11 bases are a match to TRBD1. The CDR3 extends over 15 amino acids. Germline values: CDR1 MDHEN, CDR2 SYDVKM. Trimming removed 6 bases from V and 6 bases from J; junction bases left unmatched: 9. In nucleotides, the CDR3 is TGTGCCAGCAGCCCCGCCCGGGACAGGGGGAAGACCCAGTACTTC. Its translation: CASSPARDRGKTQYF.

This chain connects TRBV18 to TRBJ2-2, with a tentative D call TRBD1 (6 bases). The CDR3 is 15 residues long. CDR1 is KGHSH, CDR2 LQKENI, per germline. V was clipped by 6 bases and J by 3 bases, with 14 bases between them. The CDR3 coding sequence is TGTGCCAGCTCCCCAAGGAGGACAGACACCGGGGAGCTGTTTTTT. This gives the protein CASSPRRTDTGELFF.

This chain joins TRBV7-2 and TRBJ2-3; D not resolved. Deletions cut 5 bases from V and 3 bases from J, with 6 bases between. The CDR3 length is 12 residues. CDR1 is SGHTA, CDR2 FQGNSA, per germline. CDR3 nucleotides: TGTGCCAGCAGCCTAATGACAGATACGCAGTATTTT. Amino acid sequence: CASSLMTDTQYF.

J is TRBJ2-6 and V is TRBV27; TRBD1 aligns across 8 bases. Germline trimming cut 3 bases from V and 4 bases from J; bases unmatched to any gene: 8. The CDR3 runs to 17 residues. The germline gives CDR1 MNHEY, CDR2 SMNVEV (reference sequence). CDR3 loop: CASSFGQGGVGANVLTF. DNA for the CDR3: TGTGCCAGCAGTTTCGGACAGGGTGGGGTCGGGGCCAACGTCCTGACTTTC.

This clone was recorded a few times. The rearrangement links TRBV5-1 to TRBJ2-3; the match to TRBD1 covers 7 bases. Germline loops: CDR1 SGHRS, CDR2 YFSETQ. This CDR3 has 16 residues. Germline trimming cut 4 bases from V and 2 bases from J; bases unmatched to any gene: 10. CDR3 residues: CASSPMPGQNTDTQYF. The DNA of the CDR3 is TGCGCCAGCAGCCCCATGCCGGGACAGAACACAGATACGCAGTATTTT.

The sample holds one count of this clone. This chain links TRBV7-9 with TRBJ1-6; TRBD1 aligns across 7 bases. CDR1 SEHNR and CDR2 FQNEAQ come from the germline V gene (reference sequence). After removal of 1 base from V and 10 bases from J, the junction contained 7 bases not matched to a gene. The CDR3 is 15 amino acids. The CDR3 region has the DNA TGTGCCAGCAGCTTAGACGACAGGGATAGGTCACCCCTCCACTTT. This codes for CASSLDDRDRSPLHF.

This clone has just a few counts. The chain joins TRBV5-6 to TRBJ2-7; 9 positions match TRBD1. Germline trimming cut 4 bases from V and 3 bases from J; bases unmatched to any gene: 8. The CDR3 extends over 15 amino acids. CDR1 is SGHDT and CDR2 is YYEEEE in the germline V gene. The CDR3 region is CASSPTGTGFYEQYF. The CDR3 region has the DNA TGTGCCAGCAGCCCGACCGGGACAGGGTTCTACGAGCAGTACTTC.

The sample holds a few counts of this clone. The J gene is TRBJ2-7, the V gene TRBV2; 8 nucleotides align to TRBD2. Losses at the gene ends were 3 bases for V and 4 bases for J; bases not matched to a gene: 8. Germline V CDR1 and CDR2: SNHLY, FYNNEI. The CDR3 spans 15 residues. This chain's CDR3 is CASSDWSSGKYEQYF. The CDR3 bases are TGTGCCAGCAGTGACTGGAGTAGCGGGAAGTACGAGCAGTACTTC.

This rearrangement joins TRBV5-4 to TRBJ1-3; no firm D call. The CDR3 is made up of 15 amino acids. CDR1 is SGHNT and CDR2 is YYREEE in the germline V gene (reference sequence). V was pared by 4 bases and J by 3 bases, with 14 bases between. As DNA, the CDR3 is TGTGCCAGCAGCATAGACACGGGGTATGGAAACACCATATATTTT. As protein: CASSIDTGYGNTIYF.

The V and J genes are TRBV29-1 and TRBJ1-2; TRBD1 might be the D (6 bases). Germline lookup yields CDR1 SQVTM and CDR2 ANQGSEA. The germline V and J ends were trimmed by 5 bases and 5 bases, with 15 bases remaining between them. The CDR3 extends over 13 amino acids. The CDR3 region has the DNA TGCAGCGTTTGGGGGCAGGCAGAATATGGCTACACCTTC. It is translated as CSVWGQAEYGYTF.

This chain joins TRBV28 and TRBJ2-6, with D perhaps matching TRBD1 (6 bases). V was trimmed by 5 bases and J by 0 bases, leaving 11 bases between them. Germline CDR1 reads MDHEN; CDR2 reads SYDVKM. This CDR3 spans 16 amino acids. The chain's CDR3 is CASSLGQTSGANVLTF. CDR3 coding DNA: TGTGCCAGCAGTCTAGGACAGACCTCTGGGGCCAACGTCCTGACTTTC.

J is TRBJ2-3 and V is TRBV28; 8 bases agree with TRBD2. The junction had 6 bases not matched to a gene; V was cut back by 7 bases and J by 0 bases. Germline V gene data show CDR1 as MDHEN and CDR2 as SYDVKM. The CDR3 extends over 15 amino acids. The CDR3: CASTISGASTDTQYF. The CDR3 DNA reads TGTGCCAGCACCATTAGCGGGGCTAGCACAGATACGCAGTATTTT. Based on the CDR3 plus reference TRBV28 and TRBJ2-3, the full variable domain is DVKVTQSSRYLVKRTGEKVFLECVQDMDHENMFWYRQDPGLGLRLIYFSYDVKMKEKGDIPEGYSVSREKKERFSLILESASTNQTSMYLCASTISGASTDTQYFGPGTRLTVL.

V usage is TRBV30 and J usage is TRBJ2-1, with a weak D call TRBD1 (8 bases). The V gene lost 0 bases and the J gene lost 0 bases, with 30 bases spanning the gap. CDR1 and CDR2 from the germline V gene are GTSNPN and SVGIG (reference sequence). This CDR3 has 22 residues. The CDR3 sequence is CAWSVQGGGTGSLGGSYNEQFF. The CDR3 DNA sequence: TGTGCCTGGAGTGTCCAAGGGGGGGGGACAGGCTCTTTGGGTGGCTCCTACAATGAGCAGTTCTTC.

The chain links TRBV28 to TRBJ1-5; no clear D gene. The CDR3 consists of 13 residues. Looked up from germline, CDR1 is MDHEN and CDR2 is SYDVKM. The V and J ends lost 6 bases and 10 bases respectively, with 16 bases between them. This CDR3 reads CASSEDLISPQHF. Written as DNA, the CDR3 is TGTGCCAGCAGCGAGGATTTAATCAGCCCCCAGCATTTT.

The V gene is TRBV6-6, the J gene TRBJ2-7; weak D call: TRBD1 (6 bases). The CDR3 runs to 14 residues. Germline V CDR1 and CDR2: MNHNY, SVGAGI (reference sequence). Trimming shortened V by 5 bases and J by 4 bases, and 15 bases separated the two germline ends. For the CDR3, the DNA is TGTGCCAGCAGTCCGGGACACATAAATTACGAGCAGTACTTC. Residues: CASSPGHINYEQYF.

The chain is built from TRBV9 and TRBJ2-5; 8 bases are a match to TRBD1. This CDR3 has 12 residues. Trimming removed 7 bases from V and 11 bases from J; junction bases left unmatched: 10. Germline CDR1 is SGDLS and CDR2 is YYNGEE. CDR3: CASGQGAWEQYF. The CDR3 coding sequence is TGTGCCAGCGGACAGGGTGCCTGGGAGCAGTACTTC.

The CDR3 DNA reads as TGTGCCAGCAGCTATGCCGGGACAGGGGGTTACGAGCAGTACTTC. Its protein is CASSYAGTGGYEQYF. The rearrangement uses TRBV5-6 and TRBJ2-7; 11 positions agree with TRBD1. The CDR3 is 15 amino acids. CDR1 and CDR2 (germline): SGHDT, YYEEEE. The V gene end was trimmed by 3 bases and the J gene end by 4 bases; junction bases not matched to a gene: 6.

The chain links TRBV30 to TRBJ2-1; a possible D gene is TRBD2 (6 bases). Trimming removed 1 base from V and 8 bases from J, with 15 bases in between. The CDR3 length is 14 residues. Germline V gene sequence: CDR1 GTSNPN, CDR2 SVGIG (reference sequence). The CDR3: CAWSAKAGSYEQFF. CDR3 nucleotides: TGTGCCTGGAGTGCAAAAGCGGGCTCATATGAGCAGTTCTTC. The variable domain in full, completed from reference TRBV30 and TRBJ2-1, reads SQTIHQWPATLVQPVGSPLSLECTVEGTSNPNLYWYRQAAGRGLQLLFYSVGIGQISSEVPQNLSASRPQDRQFILSSKKLLLSDSGFYLCAWSAKAGSYEQFFGPGTRLTVL.

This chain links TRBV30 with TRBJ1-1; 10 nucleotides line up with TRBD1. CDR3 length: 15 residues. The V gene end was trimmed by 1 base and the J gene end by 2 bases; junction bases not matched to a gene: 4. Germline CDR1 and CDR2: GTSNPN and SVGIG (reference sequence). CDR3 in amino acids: CAWSGQGATNTEAFF. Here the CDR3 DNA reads TGTGCCTGGAGTGGACAGGGGGCCACCAACACTGAAGCTTTCTTT.

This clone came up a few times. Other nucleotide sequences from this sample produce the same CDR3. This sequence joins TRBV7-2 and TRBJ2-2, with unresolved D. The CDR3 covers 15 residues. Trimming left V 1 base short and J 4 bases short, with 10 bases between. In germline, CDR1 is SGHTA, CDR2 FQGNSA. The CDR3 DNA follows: TGTGCCAGCAGCTTAGTAGCCGGAGTCACCGGGGAGCTGTTTTTT. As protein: CASSLVAGVTGELFF.

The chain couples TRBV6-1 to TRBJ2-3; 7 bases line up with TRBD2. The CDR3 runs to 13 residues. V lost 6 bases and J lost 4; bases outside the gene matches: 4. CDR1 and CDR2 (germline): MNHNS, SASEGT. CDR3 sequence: CASSAAGADTQYF. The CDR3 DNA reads TGTGCCAGCAGCGCCGCGGGAGCAGATACGCAGTATTTT.

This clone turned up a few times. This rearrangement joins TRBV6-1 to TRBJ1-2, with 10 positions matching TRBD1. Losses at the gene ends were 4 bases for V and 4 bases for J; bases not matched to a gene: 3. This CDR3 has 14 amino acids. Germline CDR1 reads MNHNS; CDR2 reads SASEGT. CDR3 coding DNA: TGTGCCAGCAGTGTGACAGGGGGCTCCTATGGCTACACCTTC. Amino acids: CASSVTGGSYGYTF.